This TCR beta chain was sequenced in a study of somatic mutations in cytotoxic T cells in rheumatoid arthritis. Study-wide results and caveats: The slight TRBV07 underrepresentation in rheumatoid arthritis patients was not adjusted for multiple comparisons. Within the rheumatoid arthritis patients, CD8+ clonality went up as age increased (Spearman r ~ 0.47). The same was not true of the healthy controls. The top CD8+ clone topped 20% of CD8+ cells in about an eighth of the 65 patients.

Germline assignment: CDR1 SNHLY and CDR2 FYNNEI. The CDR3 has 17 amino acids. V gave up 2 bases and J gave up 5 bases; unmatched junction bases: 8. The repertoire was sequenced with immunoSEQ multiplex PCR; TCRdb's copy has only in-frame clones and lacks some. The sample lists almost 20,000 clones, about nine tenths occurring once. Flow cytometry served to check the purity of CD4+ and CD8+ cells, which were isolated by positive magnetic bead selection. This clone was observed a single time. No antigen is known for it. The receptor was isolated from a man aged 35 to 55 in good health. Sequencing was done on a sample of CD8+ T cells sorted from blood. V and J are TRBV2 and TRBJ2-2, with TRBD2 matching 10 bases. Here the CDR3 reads CASSESGRAVYTGELFF. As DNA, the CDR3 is TGTGCCAGCAGTGAAAGCGGGAGGGCCGTATATACCGGGGAGCTGTTTTTT.